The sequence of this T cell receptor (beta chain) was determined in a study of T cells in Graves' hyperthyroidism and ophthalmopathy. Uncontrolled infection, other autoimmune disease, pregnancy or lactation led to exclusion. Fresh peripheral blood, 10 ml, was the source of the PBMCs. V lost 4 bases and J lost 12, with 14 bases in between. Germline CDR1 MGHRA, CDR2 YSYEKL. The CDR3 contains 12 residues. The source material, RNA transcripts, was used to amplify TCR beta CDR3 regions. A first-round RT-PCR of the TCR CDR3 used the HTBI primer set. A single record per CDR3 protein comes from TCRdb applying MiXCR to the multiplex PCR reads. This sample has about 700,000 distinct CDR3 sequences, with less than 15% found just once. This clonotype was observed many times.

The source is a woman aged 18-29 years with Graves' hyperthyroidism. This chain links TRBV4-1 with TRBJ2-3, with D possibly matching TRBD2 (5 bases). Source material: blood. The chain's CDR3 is CASSLSTGYQYF. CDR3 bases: TGCGCCAGCAGCCTCAGCACGGGGTATCAGTATTTT.